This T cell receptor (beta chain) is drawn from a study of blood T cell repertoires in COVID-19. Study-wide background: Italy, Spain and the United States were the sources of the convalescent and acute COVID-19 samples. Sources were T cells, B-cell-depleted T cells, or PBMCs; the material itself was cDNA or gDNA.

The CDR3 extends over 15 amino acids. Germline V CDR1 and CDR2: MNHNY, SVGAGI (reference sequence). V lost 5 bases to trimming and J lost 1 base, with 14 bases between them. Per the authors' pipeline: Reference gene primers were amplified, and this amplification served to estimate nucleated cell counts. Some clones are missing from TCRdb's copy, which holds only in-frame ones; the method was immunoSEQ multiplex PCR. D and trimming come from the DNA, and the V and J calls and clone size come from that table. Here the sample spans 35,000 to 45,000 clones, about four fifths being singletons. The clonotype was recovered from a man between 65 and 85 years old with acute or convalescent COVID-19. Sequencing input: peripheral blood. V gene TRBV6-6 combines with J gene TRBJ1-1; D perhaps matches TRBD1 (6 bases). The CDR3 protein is CASSPSGTPNTEAFF. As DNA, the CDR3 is TGTGCCAGCAGTCCTTCCGGGACACCGAACACTGAAGCTTTCTTT.